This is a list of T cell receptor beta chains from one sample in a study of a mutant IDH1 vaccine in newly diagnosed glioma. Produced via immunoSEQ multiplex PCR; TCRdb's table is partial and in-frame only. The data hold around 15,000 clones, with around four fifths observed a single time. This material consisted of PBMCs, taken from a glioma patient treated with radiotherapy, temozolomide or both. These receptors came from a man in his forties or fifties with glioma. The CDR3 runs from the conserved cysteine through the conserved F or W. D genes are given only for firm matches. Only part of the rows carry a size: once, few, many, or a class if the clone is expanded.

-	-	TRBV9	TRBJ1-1	CASSLDGSLDTEAFF	TGTGCCAGCAGTCTGGACGGCTCTCTAGACACTGAAGCTTTCTTT
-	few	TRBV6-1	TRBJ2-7	CASSETAYEQYF	TGTGCCAGCAGTGAAACGGCGTACGAGCAGTACTTC
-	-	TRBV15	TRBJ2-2	CATSRGTGAARSTGELFF	TGTGCCACCAGCCGCGGAACAGGAGCCGCAAGGAGCACCGGGGAGCTGTTTTTT
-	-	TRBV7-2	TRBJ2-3	CASSLNPPGTDTQYF	TGTGCCAGCAGCCTTAACCCACCGGGCACAGATACGCAGTATTTT
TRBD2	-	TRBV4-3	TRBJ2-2	CASSHDAGTSRNYYTGELFF	TGCGCCAGCAGCCATGATGCCGGGACTAGCAGAAACTATTACACCGGGGAGCTGTTTTTT
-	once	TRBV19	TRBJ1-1	CASSIGSGDLSNTEAFF	TGTGCCAGTAGTATCGGGTCAGGGGATTTATCGAACACTGAAGCTTTCTTT
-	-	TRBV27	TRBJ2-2	CASSLGLSTGELFF	TGTGCCAGCAGTTTAGGACTATCTACCGGGGAGCTGTTTTTT
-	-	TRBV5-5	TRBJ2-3	CASSLGLLHTDTQYF	TGTGCCAGCAGCTTGGGACTCCTTCACACAGATACGCAGTATTTT
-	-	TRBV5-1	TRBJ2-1	CASRPGTDYNEQFF	TGCGCCAGCAGGCCCGGGACGGATTACAATGAGCAGTTCTTC
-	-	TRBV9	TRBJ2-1	CASSVAGKTGEQFF	TGTGCCAGCAGCGTAGCGGGAAAGACCGGAGAGCAGTTCTTC
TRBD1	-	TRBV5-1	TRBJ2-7	CASSLEARGQLTYYEQYF	TGCGCCAGCAGCTTGGAAGCCAGGGGGCAGCTCACCTACTACGAGCAGTACTTC
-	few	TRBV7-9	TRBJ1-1	CASSPRGWTAEAFF	TGTGCCAGCAGCCCTAGAGGGTGGACAGCTGAAGCTTTCTTT
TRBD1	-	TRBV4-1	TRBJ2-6	CASRSGTGSGANVLTF	TGCGCCAGCAGATCTGGGACAGGCTCTGGGGCCAACGTCCTGACTTTC
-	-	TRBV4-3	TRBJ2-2	CASSQAEAGELFF	TGCGCCAGCAGCCAAGCGGAAGCCGGGGAGCTGTTTTTT
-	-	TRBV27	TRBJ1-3	CASSPGGRSNTIYF	TGTGCCAGCAGTCCCGGGGGGCGAAGTAACACCATATATTTT
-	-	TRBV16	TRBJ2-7	CASSQSRIDEQYF	TGTGCCAGCAGCCAATCGCGCATCGACGAGCAGTACTTC
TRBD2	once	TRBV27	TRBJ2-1	CASGPSGLEHYNEQFF	TGTGCCAGCGGACCTTCGGGACTAGAGCACTACAATGAGCAGTTCTTC
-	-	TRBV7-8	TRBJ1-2	CASSLDGGGYTF	TGTGCCAGCAGCTTAGACGGGGGAGGCTACACCTTC
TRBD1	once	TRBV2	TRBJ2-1	CASREEGAAEQFF	TGTGCCAGCAGAGAAGAGGGGGCCGCGGAGCAGTTCTTC
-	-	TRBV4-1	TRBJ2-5	CASSQGTVQETQYF	TGCGCCAGCAGCCAAGGGACAGTTCAAGAGACCCAGTACTTC
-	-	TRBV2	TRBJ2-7	CASTRFTGYEQYF	TGTGCCAGCACTCGTTTTACAGGATACGAGCAGTACTTC
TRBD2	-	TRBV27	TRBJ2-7	CASSLSRGGEQYF	TGTGCCAGCAGTTTATCCCGCGGGGGCGAGCAGTACTTC
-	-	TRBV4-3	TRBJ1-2	CASSQDDGANYGYTF	TGCGCCAGCAGCCAAGATGATGGGGCTAACTATGGCTACACCTTC
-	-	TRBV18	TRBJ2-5	CASSNYQETQYF	TGTGCCAGCTCGAACTACCAAGAGACCCAGTACTTC
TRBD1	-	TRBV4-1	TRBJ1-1	CASSRTGQILEAFF	TGCGCCAGCAGCCGCACGGGACAGATATTAGAAGCTTTCTTT
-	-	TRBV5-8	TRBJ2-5	CASSYDSLETQYF	TGTGCCAGCAGCTATGATAGTCTTGAGACCCAGTACTTC
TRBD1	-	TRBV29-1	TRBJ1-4	CSVEDPGQGREKLFF	TGCAGCGTTGAAGATCCGGGACAGGGGAGGGAAAAACTGTTTTTT
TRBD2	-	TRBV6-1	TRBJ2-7	CASSEDYASGSNEQYF	TGTGCCAGCAGTGAAGATTACGCTAGCGGGAGTAACGAGCAGTACTTC
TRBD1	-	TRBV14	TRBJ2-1	CASRSTGSNEQFF	TGTGCCAGCAGGTCGACAGGGAGCAATGAGCAGTTCTTC
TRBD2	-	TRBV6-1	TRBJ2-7	CASHTSGSWYEQYF	TGTGCCAGTCACACTAGCGGGAGCTGGTACGAGCAGTACTTC
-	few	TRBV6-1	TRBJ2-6	CASSELGVGGANVLTF	TGTGCCAGCAGTGAACTGGGAGTTGGTGGGGCCAACGTCCTGACTTTC
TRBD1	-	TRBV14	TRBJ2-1	CASSHLRADRVVF	TGTGCCAGCAGCCACCTGAGGGCGGACAGGGTGGTCTTC
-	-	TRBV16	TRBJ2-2	CASSPLAGELFF	TGTGCCAGCAGCCCATTAGCCGGGGAGCTGTTTTTT
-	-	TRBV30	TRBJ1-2	CAWSTANYGYTF	TGTGCCTGGAGTACAGCTAACTATGGCTACACCTTC
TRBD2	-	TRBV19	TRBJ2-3	CASSPRIAGADTQYF	TGTGCCAGTAGTCCGCGGATAGCGGGGGCAGATACGCAGTATTTT
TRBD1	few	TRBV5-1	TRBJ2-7	CASSLETGGGEQYF	TGCGCCAGCAGCTTGGAGACAGGGGGCGGCGAGCAGTACTTC
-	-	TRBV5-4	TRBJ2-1	CASSLSYNEQFF	TGTGCCAGCAGCTTGTCCTACAATGAGCAGTTCTTC
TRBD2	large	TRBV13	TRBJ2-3	CASSLPLAGGLDTQYF	TGTGCCAGCAGCCTCCCCTTAGCGGGGGGACTGGATACGCAGTATTTT
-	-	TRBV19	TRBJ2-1	CASSISIVSYNEQFF	TGTGCCAGTAGTATCTCGATTGTCTCCTACAATGAGCAGTTCTTC
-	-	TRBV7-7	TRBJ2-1	CASSLTDNSYNEQFF	TGTGCCAGCAGCTTGACAGACAACTCCTACAATGAGCAGTTCTTC
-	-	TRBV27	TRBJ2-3	CASSFQSSTDTQYF	TGTGCCAGCAGTTTTCAGAGCAGCACAGATACGCAGTATTTT
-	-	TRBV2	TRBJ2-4	CASKSGLYRTKNIQYF	TGTGCCAGCAAAAGTGGCCTTTACCGGACCAAAAACATTCAGTACTTC
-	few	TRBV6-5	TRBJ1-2	CASSSPNYGYTF	TGTGCCAGCAGTTCGCCTAACTATGGCTACACCTTC
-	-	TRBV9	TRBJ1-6	CASGTESSYNSPLHF	TGTGCCAGCGGAACGGAGAGCTCCTATAATTCACCCCTCCACTTT
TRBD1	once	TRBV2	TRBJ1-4	CASSETGVRHEKLFF	TGTGCCAGCAGTGAAACAGGGGTCAGACATGAAAAACTGTTTTTT
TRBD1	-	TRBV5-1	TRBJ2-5	CASSRGDSSQETQYF	TGCGCCAGCAGCAGAGGGGACAGCTCGCAAGAGACCCAGTACTTC
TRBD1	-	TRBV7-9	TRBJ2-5	CASSLGQGQETQYF	TGTGCCAGCAGCCTAGGACAGGGTCAAGAGACCCAGTACTTC
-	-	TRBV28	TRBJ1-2	CATGDRYNGYTF	TGTGCCACCGGAGACAGGTACAATGGCTACACCTTC